The 19 T cell receptor beta chains below all came from one sample that was sequenced in a study of siplizumab effects on memory and regulatory T cells. These receptors' targets are unknown. Clones were sequenced by immunoSEQ multiplex PCR, and TCRdb holds only the in-frame ones, with some missing. This table holds 10,000 or so clones, 43% found once. Coculture of mixed lymphocyte reaction cells was performed at 37°C for 6 to 7 days. The specimen was CFSE-low (dividing) CD8+ T cells sorted from an allogeneic mixed lymphocyte reaction. The source is a human donor in good health; the cells came from an allogeneic mixed lymphocyte reaction.

The V gene is TRBV11-1, the J gene TRBJ1-4; TRBD1 agrees at 9 bases. The CDR3 loop spans 15 amino acids. Trimming removed 3 bases from V and 5 bases from J; junction bases left unmatched: 4. Germline CDR1 is SGHAT and CDR2 is FQDESV (reference sequence). For the CDR3, the DNA is TGTGCCAGCAGCTTTACAGGGGGCCTGAATGAAAAACTGTTTTTT. This sequence encodes CASSFTGGLNEKLFF.

This sequence joins TRBV12-5 and TRBJ2-4; maybe TRBD1 (5 bases). Germline CDR1 and CDR2: LGHNT and FRNRAP. Trimming shortened V by 1 base and J by 0 bases, and 13 bases separated the two germline ends. This CDR3 is built from 17 residues. The CDR3 spells CASGLGDSPLAKNIQYF. The CDR3 DNA reads as TGTGCTAGTGGTTTGGGAGACAGTCCACTAGCCAAAAACATTCAGTACTTC.

This chain connects TRBV6-6 to TRBJ1-1; D uncertain. This CDR3 contains 14 residues. Germline lookup yields CDR1 MNHNY and CDR2 SVGAGI (reference sequence). The V end lost 6 bases, the J end lost 0 bases, and 11 bases lay between the germline ends. The DNA for the CDR3 is TGTGCCAGCAGCTACCTCGGCATGAACACTGAAGCTTTCTTT. Amino acids: CASSYLGMNTEAFF.

The rearrangement uses TRBV7-3 and TRBJ1-1; no definite D call. The V and J ends lost 2 bases and 4 bases respectively, with 8 bases between them. The CDR3 is made up of 13 amino acids. Germline CDR1 and CDR2: SGHTA and FQGTGA. CDR3 sequence reads: CASSLGFGTEAFF. The CDR3 DNA is TGTGCCAGCAGCTTAGGGTTCGGCACTGAAGCTTTCTTT.

This clone is judged medium-sized. The chain carries TRBV6-1 and TRBJ1-5, with D unresolved. CDR1 is MNHNS, CDR2 SASEGT, per germline. V gave up 2 bases and J gave up 0 bases, with 8 bases separating them. CDR3 length: 15 amino acids. The chain's CDR3 is CASSEIDYSNQPQHF. The CDR3 region has the DNA TGTGCCAGCAGTGAAATAGATTATAGCAATCAGCCCCAGCATTTT.

This clone rates as medium-sized (0.01 to 0.1%). This chain uses TRBV5-6 with TRBJ2-2, with D unclear. Germline loops: CDR1 SGHDT, CDR2 YYEEEE. The CDR3 has 13 amino acids. Trimming cost V 4 bases and J 2 bases, with 6 bases left between them. In nucleotides, the CDR3 is TGTGCCAGCAGCCTGACAAACACCGGGGAGCTGTTTTTT. The encoded protein is CASSLTNTGELFF.

As for this clone: This sample also contains other DNA sequences that code for the same CDR3. The rearrangement joins TRBV6-6 to TRBJ2-7, with TRBD1 matching 9 bases. In germline, CDR1 is MNHNY, CDR2 SVGAGI (reference sequence). V was clipped by 5 bases and J by 4 bases; unmatched bases: 3. The length of the CDR3 is 13 residues. CDR3 sequence reads: CASSPGTGYEQYF. Here the CDR3 DNA reads TGTGCCAGCAGTCCCGGGACAGGGTACGAGCAGTACTTC.

This clone came up once. The gene calls are TRBV12-2 and TRBJ2-7. TRBV12-2 is shown as a pseudogene. The CDR3 covers 16 residues. DNA of the CDR3: TGTGCAAGTCGCTTAGCTCTCCAGAGGGGCTCCTACGAGCAGTACTTC. The encoded protein is CASRLALQRGSYEQYF.

The chain couples TRBV9 to TRBJ2-7; 7 nucleotides match TRBD2. The CDR3 covers 14 residues. Per the germline V gene, CDR1 is SGDLS and CDR2 is YYNGEE. J gave up 2 bases and V 2 bases, and 4 bases lay outside the gene matches. The DNA of the CDR3 is TGTGCCAGCAGCGTGGGGGAGGGCACCTACGAGCAGTACTTC. Protein product: CASSVGEGTYEQYF.

This clone was counted between two and nine times. V usage is TRBV5-4 and J usage is TRBJ2-1, with D perhaps matching TRBD2 (6 bases). The CDR3 has 13 amino acids. V was trimmed by 4 bases and J by 7 bases, leaving 12 bases between them. The germline gives CDR1 SGHNT, CDR2 YYREEE (reference sequence). The CDR3 region is CASSAVEGNEQFF. As DNA, the CDR3 is TGTGCCAGCAGCGCCGTGGAGGGGAATGAGCAGTTCTTC.

This sequence joins TRBV7-2 and TRBJ2-7; 8 bases line up with TRBD1. The CDR3 length is 13 residues. The J segment lost 5 bases and the V segment lost 5 bases, leaving 5 bases of the junction unmatched. Germline-derived CDR1 and CDR2 are SGHTA and FQGNSA. This chain's CDR3 is CASSPRGLDEQYF. In nucleotides, the CDR3 is TGTGCCAGCAGCCCCAGGGGGCTCGACGAGCAGTACTTC.

By share of the sample, this clone is medium-sized. In DNA form, the CDR3 reads TGTGCCAGCAGCTTAGAACCGGGGACGAACACCATATATTTT. It yields the protein CASSLEPGTNTIYF. V usage is TRBV7-2 and J usage is TRBJ1-3; a weak D match, TRBD1 (5 bases). The V end was cut by 1 base, the J end by 7 bases, with 11 bases between. The CDR3 covers 14 residues. The germline V gene has CDR1 SGHTA and CDR2 FQGNSA.

In its sample, this clone was seen a few times. J is TRBJ2-1 and V is TRBV29-1, with 12 nucleotides matching TRBD2. Germline lookup yields CDR1 SQVTM and CDR2 ANQGSEA. The CDR3 sequence is 14 residues long. The V segment lost 1 base and the J segment 10 bases; nucleotides outside the gene matches: 5. The CDR3 DNA follows: TGCAGCGTTGAAGGGACTAGCGGGGCGGTGGAGCAGTTCTTC. It specifies CSVEGTSGAVEQFF.

By its share, this clone is medium-sized. The V and J genes are TRBV7-6 and TRBJ2-2; D is unclear. This CDR3 comprises 13 residues. The V end was cut by 1 base, the J end by 4 bases, with 4 bases between. The germline V gene has CDR1 SGHVS and CDR2 FNYEAQ. The CDR3 nucleotides are TGTGCCAGCAGCTTAGGGGGCACCGGGGAGCTGTTTTTT. Encoded protein: CASSLGGTGELFF.

V gene TRBV28 combines with J gene TRBJ2-7; 7 positions match TRBD1. The CDR3 is made up of 16 amino acids. Trimming cost V 1 base and J 3 bases; bases outside gene matches: 9. Looked up from germline, CDR1 is MDHEN and CDR2 is SYDVKM. The DNA for the CDR3 is TGTGCCAGCAGTTTATTGACCGGACAGGCCAGCTACGAGCAGTACTTC. Its protein product is CASSLLTGQASYEQYF.

This clone was counted between two and nine times. CDR3 DNA sequence: TGTGCCAGCAGTTCCCCCGACGGCTACAATGAGCAGTTCTTC. It specifies CASSSPDGYNEQFF. The rearrangement joins TRBV6-1 to TRBJ2-1; no clear D. V lost 5 bases and J 3 bases, leaving 11 bases between the germline ends. CDR1 MNHNS and CDR2 SASEGT come from the germline V gene. The CDR3 has 14 residues.

By share, this clone ranks as medium-sized. The V and J genes are TRBV4-1 and TRBJ2-7, with D unresolved. The CDR3 runs to 12 residues. In germline, CDR1 is MGHRA, CDR2 YSYEKL. V lost 0 bases and J lost 5, with 5 bases in between. CDR3 loop: CASSQDRNEQYF. The CDR3, as DNA: TGCGCCAGCAGCCAAGACCGGAACGAGCAGTACTTC.

V usage is TRBV4-1 and J usage is TRBJ2-7; TRBD1 aligns across 8 bases. V was pared by 0 bases and J by 3 bases, with 4 bases of the junction left unmatched. The CDR3 contains 15 residues. Germline lookup yields CDR1 MGHRA and CDR2 YSYEKL. CDR3 nucleotides: TGCGCCAGCAGCCAAGACGGGACAGGACACTACGAGCAGTACTTC. Protein sequence: CASSQDGTGHYEQYF.

This clone occurred a few times. The V gene is TRBV4-1, the J gene TRBJ2-5; D is ambiguous. Germline loops: CDR1 MGHRA, CDR2 YSYEKL. V lost 0 bases, J lost 2 bases, and 7 bases lay in between. This CDR3 contains 14 residues. The CDR3 loop is CASSQDDSQETQYF. As DNA, the CDR3 is TGCGCCAGCAGCCAAGATGACTCTCAAGAGACCCAGTACTTC.